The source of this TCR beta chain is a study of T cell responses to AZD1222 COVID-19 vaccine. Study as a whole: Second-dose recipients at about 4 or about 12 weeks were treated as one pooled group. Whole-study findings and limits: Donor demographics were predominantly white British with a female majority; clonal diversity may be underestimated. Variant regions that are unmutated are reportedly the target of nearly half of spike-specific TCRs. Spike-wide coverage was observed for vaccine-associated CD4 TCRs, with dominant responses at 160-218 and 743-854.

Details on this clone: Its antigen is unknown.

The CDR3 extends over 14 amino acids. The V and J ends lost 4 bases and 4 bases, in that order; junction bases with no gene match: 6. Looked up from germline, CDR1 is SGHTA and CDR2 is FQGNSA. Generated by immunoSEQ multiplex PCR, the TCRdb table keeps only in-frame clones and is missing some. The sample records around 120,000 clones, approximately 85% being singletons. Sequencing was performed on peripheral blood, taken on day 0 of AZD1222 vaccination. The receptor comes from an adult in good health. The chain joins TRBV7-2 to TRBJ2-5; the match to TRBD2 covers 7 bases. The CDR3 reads CASSSRGSGETQYF. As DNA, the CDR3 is TGTGCCAGCAGCTCGCGGGGGTCCGGAGAGACCCAGTACTTC.